What follows are 17 T cell receptor beta chains derived from one specimen sequenced in a study of cytomegalovirus exposure and HLA in healthy donors. Profiling relied on immunoSEQ multiplex PCR, and the TCRdb table lists in-frame clones only, not all of them. The repertoire holds tens of thousands of clones, roughly 87% seen once, with roughly 15% in the top ten. The sequenced material came from PBMCs. All receptors derive from a woman aged 18 to 35 in good health and CMV-seronegative.

The chain is built from TRBV28 and TRBJ1-2; 9 bases align to TRBD1. This CDR3 has 17 amino acids. The J segment lost 8 bases and the V segment lost 5 bases, leaving 18 bases of the junction unmatched. Per the germline V gene, CDR1 is MDHEN and CDR2 is SYDVKM. CDR3: CASSPPSGHRGRGGYTF. DNA for the CDR3: TGTGCCAGCAGTCCGCCTTCGGGGCACAGGGGGCGGGGGGGCTACACCTTC.

The chain uses TRBV2 and TRBJ1-5; 8 nucleotides agree with TRBD1. With V trimmed by 5 bases and J by 7 bases, 7 bases remained unmatched. This CDR3 has 14 amino acids. Germline values: CDR1 SNHLY, CDR2 FYNNEI. CDR3 region: CASSPDRVGQPQHF. The CDR3 DNA follows: TGTGCCAGCAGTCCGGACAGGGTAGGCCAGCCCCAGCATTTT.

The chain uses TRBV5-4 and TRBJ2-3; D ambiguous. The germline V and J ends were trimmed by 5 bases and 2 bases, with 9 bases remaining between them. The germline V gene has CDR1 SGHNT and CDR2 YYREEE (reference sequence). The CDR3 sequence is 13 residues long. The CDR3 DNA is TGTGCCAGCAGTCGCCCCTACACAGATACGCAGTATTTT. Translated: CASSRPYTDTQYF.

The chain employs TRBV10-3 and TRBJ2-7; 7 bases agree with TRBD1. The CDR3 loop spans 13 amino acids. J gave up 3 bases and V 4 bases, and 3 bases lay outside the gene matches. CDR1 and CDR2 from the germline V gene are ENHRY and SYGVKD. Written as DNA, the CDR3 is TGTGCCATCAGTGGGGACAGCGACTACGAGCAGTACTTC. Its translation is CAISGDSDYEQYF.

This clone occurred a few times. This sequence joins TRBV2 and TRBJ2-5; a weak D match, TRBD2 (7 bases). Trimming stripped 6 bases from V and 5 bases from J, with 16 bases between. The germline V gene has CDR1 SNHLY and CDR2 FYNNEI. This CDR3 spans 14 amino acids. The DNA for the CDR3 is TGTGCCAGCAGGTCGCGGGGGCCTCTTGAGACCCAGTACTTC. Protein: CASRSRGPLETQYF.

This chain joins TRBV6-5 and TRBJ1-3, with D hard to call. This CDR3 comprises 16 residues. Germline assignment: CDR1 MNHEY and CDR2 SVGAGI. V gave up 0 bases and J gave up 1 base, with 10 bases separating them. Here the CDR3 DNA reads TGTGCCAGCAGTTACTCGAGCCGCAATTCTGGAAACACCATATATTTT. Translated, it gives CASSYSSRNSGNTIYF.

The chain employs TRBV5-8 and TRBJ2-1, with D perhaps TRBD2 (6 bases). The V and J ends lost 5 bases and 8 bases respectively, with 17 bases between them. This CDR3 spans 14 amino acids. Germline V gene sequence: CDR1 SGHTS, CDR2 YDEGEE. The CDR3 DNA is TGTGCCAGCAGTGTGACTAGAGTTCGGGATGAGCAGTTCTTC. Encoded protein: CASSVTRVRDEQFF.

This chain connects TRBV7-8 to TRBJ1-6, with D perhaps matching TRBD1 (5 bases). There are 12 residues in the CDR3. The germline gives CDR1 SGHVS, CDR2 FQNEAQ. Trimming shortened V by 2 bases and J by 9 bases, and 5 bases separated the two germline ends. The CDR3 nucleotides are TGTGCCAGCAGCTTACAGGGTTCACCCCTCCACTTT. Translated, it gives CASSLQGSPLHF.

The chain carries TRBV2 and TRBJ1-1; D gene uncertain. The germline gives CDR1 SNHLY, CDR2 FYNNEI. V gave up 4 bases and J gave up 5 bases, with 11 bases separating them. This CDR3 region has 13 residues. CDR3 sequence: CASSGWAGTEAFF. DNA of the CDR3: TGTGCCAGCAGTGGGTGGGCGGGGACTGAAGCTTTCTTT.

This clone came up a few times. This chain uses TRBV4-2 with TRBJ2-7; TRBD2 aligns across 9 bases. With 0 bases clipped from V and 6 bases from J, the junction kept 6 bases outside the gene matches. There are 15 residues in the CDR3. The V gene's germline CDR1 is LGHNA and CDR2 YNFKEQ. The CDR3 spells CASSQDVAGGPEQYF. CDR3 DNA: TGTGCCAGCAGCCAAGATGTGGCGGGGGGGCCCGAGCAGTACTTC.

This rearrangement joins TRBV9 to TRBJ1-3; weak D call: TRBD1 (5 bases). The CDR3 consists of 15 residues. Looked up from germline, CDR1 is SGDLS and CDR2 is YYNGEE. With 0 bases removed from V and 2 bases from J, the gap between germline ends came to 9 bases. The CDR3 DNA reads TGTGCCAGCAGCGTAGAAGGGGCAGCTGGAAACACCATATATTTT. Its translation is CASSVEGAAGNTIYF. The full variable domain, its missing parts supplied by reference TRBV9 and TRBJ1-3, is DSGVTQTPKHLITATGQRVTLRCSPRSGDLSVYWYQQSLDQGLQFLIQYYNGEERAKGNILERFSAQQFPDLHSELNLSSLELGDSALYFCASSVEGAAGNTIYFGEGSWLTVV.

As DNA, the CDR3 is TGTGCCTGGTCATTCGGCGGCGGCTCCTACGAGCAGTACTTC. Its protein product is CAWSFGGGSYEQYF. The chain joins TRBV30 to TRBJ2-7; D gene ambiguous. V was trimmed by 5 bases and J by 0 bases, leaving 14 bases between them. The CDR3 is 14 amino acids. Germline CDR1 GTSNPN, CDR2 SVGIG (reference sequence).

The chain is built from TRBV7-9 and TRBJ2-2; 9 bases line up with TRBD1. This CDR3 is built from 16 residues. The V and J ends lost 3 bases and 1 base, in that order; junction bases with no gene match: 3. The germline CDR1 and CDR2 sequences are SEHNR and FQNEAQ (reference sequence). The CDR3 loop is CASSLGQGLNTGELFF. As DNA, the CDR3 is TGTGCCAGCAGCTTGGGACAGGGACTGAACACCGGGGAGCTGTTTTTT.

The J gene is TRBJ2-3, the V gene TRBV5-6, with D maybe TRBD1 (6 bases). The CDR3 totals 16 residues. The germline V gene has CDR1 SGHDT and CDR2 YYEEEE. V was cut by 0 bases and J by 0 bases, with 11 bases left in between. The CDR3 nucleotides read TGTGCCAGCAGCTTGGGCTCAGGGGCGAGCACAGATACGCAGTATTTT. The encoded protein is CASSLGSGASTDTQYF.

This chain uses TRBV6-5 with TRBJ2-3, with 7 bases fitting TRBD1. CDR3 length: 15 amino acids. V shed 6 bases, J shed 2 bases, and the junction held 8 bases outside the gene matches. CDR1 and CDR2 (germline): MNHEY, SVGAGI. CDR3: CASRRQGRLTDTQYF. The CDR3 DNA sequence: TGTGCCAGCAGACGACAGGGACGGCTCACAGATACGCAGTATTTT.

The table lists this clone with a count of one. The chain uses TRBV15 and TRBJ1-3; D is uncertain. The CDR3 is 14 amino acids. V lost 5 bases to trimming and J lost 1 base, with 9 bases between them. Germline lookup yields CDR1 LNHNV and CDR2 YYDKDF (reference sequence). This CDR3 is CATSLLGSGNTIYF. In DNA, the CDR3 is TGTGCCACCAGCCTCCTCGGGTCTGGAAACACCATATATTTT.

The chain employs TRBV4-2 and TRBJ2-1; 9 nucleotides align to TRBD1. The germline V gene encodes CDR1 LGHNA and CDR2 YNFKEQ. J was trimmed by 7 bases and V by 3 bases; bases with no gene match: 10. The CDR3 sequence is 16 residues long. The CDR3 reads CASSQSGTGPWNEQFF. The CDR3 DNA reads as TGTGCCAGCAGCCAGTCCGGGACAGGGCCTTGGAATGAGCAGTTCTTC.